A selection of T cell receptor beta chains follows, all from one sample in a study of T cell responses to AZD1222 COVID-19 vaccine. Here immunoSEQ multiplex PCR was the method, and the copy in TCRdb shows in-frame clones only, minus some. The top ten clones hold about 3.5% of a sample with approximately 140,000 clones, 75% to 95% of them seen once. The source material was peripheral blood, sampled on day 0 of AZD1222 vaccination. These TCRs come from an adult in good health. Each CDR3 is given with its conserved first and last residue. The D gene is left open where the match is weak. Some rows mark clone size as missing; the rest say once, few, many or name a class of expanded clone.

j_call	d_call	v_call	clone_size	cdr3_aa	cdr3_nt
TRBJ1-1	.	TRBV28	.	CASRRAGQNTEAFF	TGTGCCAGCCGAAGGGCCGGGCAGAACACTGAAGCTTTCTTT
TRBJ2-7	.	TRBV4-1	.	CASSQDEGDYEQYF	TGCGCCAGCAGCCAAGATGAGGGAGATTACGAGCAGTACTTC
TRBJ1-1	.	TRBV7-9	.	CASSPVNTEAFF	TGTGCCAGCAGCCCGGTAAACACTGAAGCTTTCTTT
TRBJ1-3	.	TRBV15	.	CATSRDYSLSGNTIYF	TGTGCCACCAGCAGAGATTACAGCCTCTCTGGAAACACCATATATTTT
TRBJ2-2	TRBD2	TRBV7-3	.	CASSFLAGEVGELFF	TGTGCCAGCAGCTTTCTAGCGGGAGAAGTCGGGGAGCTGTTTTTT
TRBJ2-7	.	TRBV19	.	CASSYRHEQYF	TGTGCCAGCTCGTATCGGCACGAGCAGTACTTC
TRBJ2-2	TRBD1	TRBV5-1	.	CASSERTGGLGGELFF	TGCGCCAGCAGCGAACGGACAGGGGGCCTTGGCGGGGAGCTGTTTTTT
TRBJ2-7	.	TRBV11-2	once	CASSLAGVSYEQYF	TGTGCCAGCAGCTTAGCGGGAGTATCCTACGAGCAGTACTTC
TRBJ2-1	.	TRBV7-9	.	CASSPRMGEQFF	TGTGCCAGCAGCCCCAGAATGGGTGAGCAGTTCTTC
TRBJ2-1	.	TRBV4-1	.	CASSQRGPGGDNEQFF	TGCGCCAGCAGCCAACGGGGACCCGGGGGAGACAATGAGCAGTTCTTC
TRBJ2-1	.	TRBV6-5	.	CASSQGFNEQFF	TGTGCCAGCAGTCAGGGGTTCAATGAGCAGTTCTTC
TRBJ2-3	.	TRBV29-1	.	CGTRVSTDTQYF	TGCGGGACGAGAGTTAGCACAGATACGCAGTATTTT
TRBJ1-2	.	TRBV6-1	.	CASSEAREVGYGYTF	TGTGCCAGCAGTGAGGCCAGGGAGGTCGGCTATGGCTACACCTTC
TRBJ2-1	.	TRBV10-3	.	CAIRGQPTGTAIINEQFF	TGTGCCATCAGGGGACAACCGACCGGGACCGCAATCATTAATGAGCAGTTCTTC
TRBJ2-1	.	TRBV19	.	CASSPGWGRGEQFF	TGTGCCAGTAGTCCGGGGTGGGGTAGGGGTGAGCAGTTCTTC
TRBJ2-2	.	TRBV27	few	CASSLRFATGELFF	TGTGCCAGCAGTTTACGTTTTGCCACCGGGGAGCTGTTTTTT
TRBJ2-7	TRBD2	TRBV15	.	CATSRGAGGYEQYF	TGTGCCACCAGCAGGGGAGCGGGGGGTTACGAGCAGTACTTC
TRBJ1-6	TRBD1	TRBV5-1	.	CASKQEGQGLGSPLHF	TGCGCCAGCAAACAAGAGGGACAGGGGCTGGGATCACCCCTCCACTTT
TRBJ2-3	TRBD2	TRBV2	.	CASSDLDRRLAGTYTDTQYF	TGTGCCAGCAGTGATCTAGACCGCCGACTAGCGGGAACTTACACAGATACGCAGTATTTT
TRBJ1-3	.	TRBV9	.	CASSVRGSGNTIYF	TGTGCCAGCAGCGTAAGGGGATCTGGAAACACCATATATTTT